This TCR beta chain was sequenced during a study of shared clonotypes between healthy human individuals. Germline V gene lookup returns CDR1 LNHNV and CDR2 YYDKDF (reference sequence). The CDR3 is 17 residues long. The J segment lost 1 base and the V segment lost 0 bases, leaving 6 bases of the junction unmatched. In the authors' methods: ImmunoSEQ gave junction-only sequences without quality scores, so filtering differed. Repertoires were generated with immunoSEQ multiplex PCR, while TCRdb's copy carries only in-frame clones and drops some. V and J calls and clone size come straight from that table; D and trimming were deduced from the DNA. The profile shows 150,000 to 200,000 clones, 80% to 95% of them singletons.

The chain employs TRBV15 and TRBJ1-1; 9 bases map to TRBD1. The clonotype comes from a woman in her twenties or thirties in good health. Sequencing was done on a sample of naive CD4+ T cells sorted from blood. The subset here: CD45RA+ positively selected. The CDR3 sequence is CATSREGQGRGNTEAFF. DNA for the CDR3: TGTGCCACCAGCAGAGAGGGACAGGGAAGGGGGAACACTGAAGCTTTCTTT.